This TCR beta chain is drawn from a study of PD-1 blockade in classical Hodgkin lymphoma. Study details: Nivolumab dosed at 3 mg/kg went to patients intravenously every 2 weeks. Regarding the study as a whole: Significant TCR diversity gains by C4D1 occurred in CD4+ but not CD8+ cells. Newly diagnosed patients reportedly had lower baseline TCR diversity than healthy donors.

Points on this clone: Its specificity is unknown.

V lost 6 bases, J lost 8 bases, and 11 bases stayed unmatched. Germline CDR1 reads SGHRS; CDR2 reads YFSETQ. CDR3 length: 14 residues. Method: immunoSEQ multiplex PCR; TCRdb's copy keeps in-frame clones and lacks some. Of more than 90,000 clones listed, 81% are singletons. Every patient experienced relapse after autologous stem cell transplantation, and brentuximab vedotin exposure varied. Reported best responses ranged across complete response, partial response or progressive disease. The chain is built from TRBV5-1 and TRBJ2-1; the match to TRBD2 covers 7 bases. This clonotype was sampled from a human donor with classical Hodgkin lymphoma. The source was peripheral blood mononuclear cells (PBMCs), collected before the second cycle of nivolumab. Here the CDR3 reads CASKRGGPEDEQFF. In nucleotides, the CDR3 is TGCGCCAGCAAGCGGGGAGGGCCGGAGGATGAGCAGTTCTTC.